What follows are 27 T cell receptor beta chains derived from one specimen sequenced in a study of cytomegalovirus exposure and HLA in healthy donors. With 60 Vbeta and 13 Jbeta primers, the PCR was carried out. The data were produced by immunoSEQ multiplex PCR, yet TCRdb's version contains in-frame clones alone and is incomplete. The table for this sample gives 150,000 to 200,000 clones. Material: PBMCs. The receptor set was obtained from a woman aged 60-75 years in good health and CMV-seronegative.

The DNA of the CDR3 is TGTGCCACCTTAGGGACAGGGGGCGAGCAGTACTTC. It codes for CATLGTGGEQYF. The chain joins TRBV6-5 to TRBJ2-7, with 11 bases that match TRBD1. This CDR3 spans 12 amino acids. The V gene's germline CDR1 is MNHEY and CDR2 SVGAGI. J was trimmed by 6 bases and V by 10 bases; bases with no gene match: 5.

The chain links TRBV5-1 to TRBJ2-7; D is uncertain. Trimming left V 4 bases short and J 3 bases short, with 14 bases between. The CDR3 spans 14 residues. The V gene's germline CDR1 is SGHRS and CDR2 YFSETQ. This CDR3 reads CASSAITRSYEQYF. The CDR3 nucleotides read TGCGCCAGCAGCGCCATTACTCGAAGCTACGAGCAGTACTTC.

J is TRBJ1-5 and V is TRBV7-6; 7 bases map to TRBD1. Trimming at V came to 1 base and at J to 2 bases, leaving 5 bases not matched to a gene. Germline V CDR1 and CDR2: SGHVS, FNYEAQ. The CDR3 extends over 16 amino acids. The CDR3 coding sequence is TGTGCCAGCAGCTTAGAGTTGGGGACAGGCAATCAGCCCCAGCATTTT. It specifies CASSLELGTGNQPQHF.

The chain links TRBV5-1 to TRBJ1-2, with 10 bases matching TRBD1. V lost 2 bases, J lost 8 bases, and 15 bases stayed unmatched. Germline CDR1 SGHRS, CDR2 YFSETQ. The CDR3 loop spans 17 amino acids. CDR3 in amino acids: CASSFAARGQGRTGYTF. DNA for the CDR3: TGCGCCAGCAGCTTTGCGGCAAGGGGACAGGGGAGAACGGGCTACACCTTC.

The V call is TRBV19, the J call TRBJ2-2; D not resolved. The CDR3 has 17 amino acids. CDR1 LNHDA and CDR2 SQIVND come from the germline V gene (reference sequence). V was trimmed by 3 bases and J by 2 bases, leaving 16 bases between them. CDR3: CASSIPWQQFNTGELFF. The CDR3 DNA reads as TGTGCCAGTAGTATCCCCTGGCAACAATTTAACACCGGGGAGCTGTTTTTT.

CDR3 loop: CASSPDQGQGGRYGYTF. The CDR3 DNA follows: TGTGCCAGCAGTCCTGACCAGGGACAGGGGGGACGATATGGCTACACCTTC. The chain couples TRBV27 to TRBJ1-2; 11 nucleotides align to TRBD1. Losses at the gene ends were 5 bases for V and 5 bases for J; bases not matched to a gene: 13. The CDR3 consists of 17 residues. CDR1 is MNHEY and CDR2 is SMNVEV in the germline V gene (reference sequence).

The chain combines TRBV11-3 with TRBJ2-7, with D possibly matching TRBD2 (5 bases). The CDR3 is 13 amino acids. Trimming shortened V by 5 bases and J by 2 bases, and 10 bases separated the two germline ends. In germline, CDR1 is SGHNT, CDR2 YENEEA. The CDR3 DNA is TGTGCCAGCAGCCTCCAGGAGGCCTACGAGCAGTACTTC. It specifies CASSLQEAYEQYF.

The rearrangement joins TRBV5-1 to TRBJ2-7; 7 bases fit TRBD2. In germline, CDR1 is SGHRS, CDR2 YFSETQ. V lost 0 bases to trimming and J lost 1 base; unmatched junction nucleotides: 7. The CDR3 consists of 16 residues. In DNA, the CDR3 is TGCGCCAGCAGCTTGGCCTGGGAGGGGATGTCCTACGAGCAGTACTTC. Amino acids: CASSLAWEGMSYEQYF. Using reference TRBV5-1 and TRBJ2-7 for the parts outside the CDR3, the full variable domain is KAGVTQTPRYLIKTRGQQVTLSCSPISGHRSVSWYQQTPGQGLQFLFEYFSETQRNKGNFPGRFSGRQFSNSRSEMNVSTLELGDSALYLCASSLAWEGMSYEQYFGPGTRLTVT.

CDR3 nucleotide sequence: TGTGCCAGCAGCTTAAGCAGGGTTCCGAACACTGAAGCTTTCTTT. This translates into CASSLSRVPNTEAFF. V usage is TRBV7-3 and J usage is TRBJ1-1; TRBD1 might be the D (5 bases). The germline V gene encodes CDR1 SGHTA and CDR2 FQGTGA. This CDR3 has 15 residues. With 1 base removed from V and 1 base from J, the gap between germline ends came to 10 bases.

The chain recombines TRBV19 with TRBJ1-2; D not resolved. In germline, CDR1 is LNHDA, CDR2 SQIVND (reference sequence). Deletions cut 3 bases from V and 4 bases from J, with 9 bases between. The CDR3 is 13 residues long. For the CDR3, the DNA is TGTGCCAGTAGTATTCAGCGGTTCTATGGCTACACCTTC. Its protein product is CASSIQRFYGYTF.

The chain links TRBV4-2 to TRBJ2-5, with 11 bases that match TRBD2. Losses at the gene ends were 4 bases for V and 6 bases for J; bases not matched to a gene: 7. Germline V gene sequence: CDR1 LGHNA, CDR2 YNFKEQ. This CDR3 comprises 15 residues. The DNA of the CDR3 is TGTGCCAGCAGCCCACTAGCGGGAGAGGCGAAGACCCAGTACTTC. Its protein product is CASSPLAGEAKTQYF.

This chain uses TRBV7-9 with TRBJ1-6; the D gene is possibly TRBD1 (6 bases). V was trimmed by 5 bases and J by 8 bases, leaving 13 bases between them. In germline, CDR1 is SEHNR, CDR2 FQNEAQ (reference sequence). The CDR3 spans 14 residues. The CDR3 protein is CASSRDNRDSPLHF. As DNA, the CDR3 is TGTGCCAGCAGCCGGGACAACCGAGATTCACCCCTCCACTTT.

This rearrangement joins TRBV7-9 to TRBJ1-2, with TRBD1 as a possible D gene (5 bases). The ends were cut back, 5 bases at V and 3 bases at J, with 13 bases in the middle. This CDR3 spans 14 amino acids. In germline, CDR1 is SEHNR, CDR2 FQNEAQ (reference sequence). CDR3 coding DNA: TGTGCCAGCAGCCCCCGGGGGGGGGACTATGGCTACACCTTC. Protein: CASSPRGGDYGYTF.

J is TRBJ1-2 and V is TRBV6-5; possible D gene TRBD1, 6 bases. This CDR3 has 14 amino acids. Trimming took 2 bases from V and 4 from J, leaving 11 bases between them. Germline CDR1 MNHEY, CDR2 SVGAGI. The CDR3 coding sequence is TGTGCCAGCAGTTACCAGGGGAAGGGCTATGGCTACACCTTC. Amino acid sequence: CASSYQGKGYGYTF.

The CDR3 nucleotides are TGCGCCAGCATGGGGACTAGCGGGACGGTCGGGGAGCTGTTTTTT. Protein: CASMGTSGTVGELFF. This sequence joins TRBV10-2 and TRBJ2-2; TRBD2 matches at 13 bases. The V gene's germline CDR1 is WSHSY and CDR2 SAAADI. CDR3 length: 15 residues. The V segment lost 7 bases and the J segment 7 bases; nucleotides outside the gene matches: 6.

The DNA for the CDR3 is TGTGCCAGCAGCGGAACAGGGATAGAAAACATTCAGTACTTC. Its protein product is CASSGTGIENIQYF. This rearrangement joins TRBV25-1 to TRBJ2-4; D is possibly TRBD1 (6 bases). The germline V gene has CDR1 MGHDK and CDR2 SYGVNS. Trimming left V 6 bases short and J 5 bases short, with 14 bases between. The CDR3 consists of 14 residues.

This sequence joins TRBV7-3 and TRBJ1-2; D call uncertain. This CDR3 has 14 residues. Looked up from germline, CDR1 is SGHTA and CDR2 is FQGTGA. With 7 bases removed from V and 8 bases from J, the gap between germline ends came to 20 bases. The DNA for the CDR3 is TGTGCCAGCACCCCTACCGCGGGGAGCCCCGGCTACACCTTC. Amino acid sequence: CASTPTAGSPGYTF.

The rearrangement uses TRBV5-1 and TRBJ1-2, with 8 nucleotides matching TRBD1. J lost 0 bases, V lost 3 bases, and 4 bases had no gene match. Germline values: CDR1 SGHRS, CDR2 YFSETQ. This CDR3 contains 15 residues. Here the CDR3 reads CASSWGTGSNYGYTF. The DNA of the CDR3 is TGCGCCAGCAGCTGGGGGACAGGCTCTAACTATGGCTACACCTTC.

The J gene is TRBJ1-2, the V gene TRBV4-1; D might be TRBD1 (6 bases). Trimming cost V 0 bases and J 8 bases, with 13 bases left between them. The germline gives CDR1 MGHRA, CDR2 YSYEKL. This CDR3 is built from 14 residues. CDR3 sequence (DNA): TGCGCCAGCAGCCAAGATCAGGGGTTTTTCGGCTACACCTTC. Translated: CASSQDQGFFGYTF.

This chain connects TRBV19 to TRBJ1-1; no reliable D call. V gave up 3 bases and J gave up 2 bases, with 7 bases separating them. Germline CDR1 LNHDA, CDR2 SQIVND (reference sequence). This CDR3 has 13 residues. CDR3 in amino acids: CASSIGVNTEAFF. The DNA of the CDR3 is TGTGCCAGTAGTATTGGAGTTAACACTGAAGCTTTCTTT.

The rearrangement joins TRBV10-3 to TRBJ1-1; weak D call: TRBD1 (5 bases). The CDR3 consists of 13 residues. Trimming took 4 bases from V and 1 from J, leaving 7 bases between them. Per the germline V gene, CDR1 is ENHRY and CDR2 is SYGVKD. This CDR3 reads CAISGQTNTEAFF. CDR3 nucleotide sequence: TGTGCCATCAGTGGACAGACGAACACTGAAGCTTTCTTT.

The chain carries TRBV4-1 and TRBJ1-6; no clear D. Germline CDR1 and CDR2: MGHRA and YSYEKL. Deletions cut 5 bases from V and 7 bases from J, with 6 bases between. The CDR3 runs to 12 residues. Here the CDR3 DNA reads TGCGCCAGCAGCGCTCAGAATTCACCCCTCCACTTT. Its translation is CASSAQNSPLHF.

V and J are TRBV2 and TRBJ1-2; a weak D match, TRBD1 (6 bases). This CDR3 is 14 amino acids long. Germline V gives CDR1 SNHLY, CDR2 FYNNEI. Trimming left V 4 bases short and J 8 bases short, with 17 bases between. CDR3 sequence reads: CASSAEQGLRGYTF. The CDR3 DNA reads TGTGCCAGCAGTGCGGAACAGGGACTACGAGGCTACACCTTC.

The chain employs TRBV4-2 and TRBJ2-7, with 7 bases that match TRBD2. In germline, CDR1 is LGHNA, CDR2 YNFKEQ. The V gene end was trimmed by 4 bases and the J gene end by 4 bases; junction bases not matched to a gene: 10. The CDR3 runs to 15 residues. The CDR3 coding sequence is TGTGCCAGCAGCCCCCGGGAGGCAACCATTTACGAGCAGTACTTC. Translating it yields CASSPREATIYEQYF.

CDR3 loop: CASSFLRTSGQFF. As DNA, the CDR3 is TGTGCCAGCAGTTTCTTAAGGACTAGCGGGCAGTTCTTC. The chain couples TRBV27 to TRBJ2-1; 10 nucleotides align to TRBD2. The CDR3 covers 13 residues. Germline CDR1 is MNHEY and CDR2 is SMNVEV (reference sequence). Trimming at V came to 3 bases and at J to 12 bases, leaving 5 bases not matched to a gene.

The chain joins TRBV9 to TRBJ1-1; D might be TRBD1 (6 bases). Germline CDR1 SGDLS, CDR2 YYNGEE. The ends were cut back, 5 bases at V and 4 bases at J, with 18 bases in the middle. The CDR3 sequence is 15 residues long. The CDR3 DNA reads TGTGCCAGCAGTAGGGGGTCAACAAGCTCCACTGAAGCTTTCTTT. Residues: CASSRGSTSSTEAFF.

The V gene is TRBV19, the J gene TRBJ1-1; D uncertain. V was cut by 5 bases and J by 4 bases, with 8 bases left in between. This CDR3 comprises 12 residues. CDR1 and CDR2 from the germline V gene are LNHDA and SQIVND (reference sequence). CDR3 in DNA: TGTGCCAGTAGTCTCGGGGTCACTGAAGCTTTCTTT. Protein product: CASSLGVTEAFF. Full variable domain (outside the CDR3, taken from reference TRBV19 and TRBJ1-1): DGGITQSPKYLFRKEGQNVTLSCEQNLNHDAMYWYRQDPGQGLRLIYYSQIVNDFQKGDIAEGYSVSREKKESFPLTVTSAQKNPTAFYLCASSLGVTEAFFGQGTRLTVV.